This TCR beta chain was recorded in a study of blood T cell repertoires in COVID-19. Whole-study context: The study drew acute and convalescent COVID-19 samples from the United States, Italy and Spain. T cells, B-cell-depleted T cells, or PBMCs provided the cDNA or gDNA that served as material.

This CDR3 region has 13 residues. V lost 3 bases, J lost 5 bases, and 10 bases lay in between. Germline V lookup: CDR1 MGHDK, CDR2 SYGVNS. In the authors' methods: Nucleated cell number was recorded as an estimate derived from reference gene primer amplification. Sequenced by immunoSEQ multiplex PCR; TCRdb stores in-frame clones only, minus some. V, J and clone size reflect that table, while D and trimming were determined from the DNA. The sample includes around 150,000 clones, roughly 90% seen only once; the top ten take around 3%. The chain recombines TRBV25-1 with TRBJ1-2; D gene uncertain. Material for sequencing was peripheral blood. The origin of this receptor is a man aged 55 to 69 with acute or convalescent COVID-19. The CDR3 DNA follows: TGTGCCAGCAGTGACTGGGCAACGTATGGCTACACCTTC. It encodes CASSDWATYGYTF.